A selection of T cell receptor beta chains follows, all from one sample in a study of blood T cell repertoires in COVID-19. The data were produced by immunoSEQ multiplex PCR, yet TCRdb's version contains in-frame clones alone and is incomplete. The table lists under 250,000 clones, roughly nine tenths of them singletons, with 3% to 3.5% in the top ten. The sample taken for sequencing was PBMCs or T cells enriched from blood (not recorded which). All receptors come from a woman aged 18-30 years in a cohort exposed to, infected with or recovered from COVID-19 (not recorded which). Both conserved end residues are part of each CDR3. D genes are given only for firm matches. For some rows the clone size is stated as once, few or many, or as a class when expanded; others skip it.

d_call: .; clone_size: .; j_call: TRBJ2-5; v_call: TRBV11-2; cdr3_nt: TGTGCCAGCAGCCTCCTAGAGAAGACCCAGTACTTC; cdr3_aa: CASSLLEKTQYF
d_call: TRBD1; clone_size: .; j_call: TRBJ1-5; v_call: TRBV28; cdr3_nt: TGTGCCACCCGACAGGGGTATAGTCAGCCCCAGCATTTT; cdr3_aa: CATRQGYSQPQHF
d_call: .; clone_size: .; j_call: TRBJ2-2; v_call: TRBV24-1; cdr3_nt: TGTGCCACCAGTGATCCGACTCAAAACACCGGGGAGCTGTTTTTT; cdr3_aa: CATSDPTQNTGELFF
d_call: TRBD1; clone_size: .; j_call: TRBJ1-6; v_call: TRBV28; cdr3_nt: TGTGCCAGCAGTTTTAAGAAGGGGGCCTCCTATAATTCACCCCTCCACTTT; cdr3_aa: CASSFKKGASYNSPLHF
d_call: TRBD2; clone_size: .; j_call: TRBJ2-7; v_call: TRBV18; cdr3_nt: TGTGCCAGCTCACCAAATCCTCAACTAGCGGGGGACCACTCCTACGAGCAGTACTTC; cdr3_aa: CASSPNPQLAGDHSYEQYF
d_call: .; clone_size: .; j_call: TRBJ2-1; v_call: TRBV3-1/TRBV3-2; cdr3_nt: TGTGCCAGCAGCCTGGGACAGCGGGCCCACAATGAGCAGTTCTTC; cdr3_aa: CASSLGQRAHNEQFF
d_call: .; clone_size: .; j_call: TRBJ1-3; v_call: TRBV7-9; cdr3_nt: TGTGCCAGCAGCCTTACCCAGGTGACCTTCTCTGGAAACACCATATATTTT; cdr3_aa: CASSLTQVTFSGNTIYF
d_call: TRBD1; clone_size: few; j_call: TRBJ1-5; v_call: TRBV18; cdr3_nt: TGTGCCAGCTCACAGGACAGGGAGGCGGAGCCCCAGCATTTT; cdr3_aa: CASSQDREAEPQHF
d_call: .; clone_size: once; j_call: TRBJ2-7; v_call: TRBV7-9; cdr3_nt: TGTGCCAGCAGCTTAGTTAAGGAGACCTACGAGCAGTACTTC; cdr3_aa: CASSLVKETYEQYF
d_call: .; clone_size: few; j_call: TRBJ2-7; v_call: TRBV7-9; cdr3_nt: TGTGCCAGCAGCTTAGGGGGCGGGATCATCTACGAGCAGTACTTC; cdr3_aa: CASSLGGGIIYEQYF
d_call: .; clone_size: .; j_call: TRBJ1-2; v_call: TRBV29-1; cdr3_nt: TGCAGCGCTGGGGAGGGTGACTATGGCTACACCTTC; cdr3_aa: CSAGEGDYGYTF
d_call: TRBD1; clone_size: .; j_call: TRBJ1-5; v_call: TRBV19; cdr3_nt: TGTGCCAGTAGTGTAGGACAGGCCTTCAATCAGCCCCAGCATTTT; cdr3_aa: CASSVGQAFNQPQHF
d_call: TRBD2; clone_size: .; j_call: TRBJ2-1; v_call: TRBV7-3; cdr3_nt: TGTGCCAGCAGCTCCACTAGCGGCAATGAGCAGTTCTTC; cdr3_aa: CASSSTSGNEQFF
d_call: TRBD2; clone_size: .; j_call: TRBJ2-1; v_call: TRBV19; cdr3_nt: TGTGCCAGTATGCGAACTAGCGGGGCCTACAATGAGCAGTTCTTC; cdr3_aa: CASMRTSGAYNEQFF
d_call: .; clone_size: .; j_call: TRBJ1-2; v_call: TRBV6-5; cdr3_nt: TGTGCCAGCAGTTACCGGGAGGGGGAGACGGGCTATGGCTACACCTTC; cdr3_aa: CASSYREGETGYGYTF
d_call: .; clone_size: .; j_call: TRBJ1-1; v_call: TRBV5-1; cdr3_nt: TGCGCCAGCAGCTCGCAGGAGAACACTGAAGCTTTCTTT; cdr3_aa: CASSSQENTEAFF
d_call: TRBD1; clone_size: .; j_call: TRBJ1-2; v_call: TRBV9; cdr3_nt: TGTGCCAGCAGCGCGGGACAGTGGGGCCGGGGAGGAGGCTACACCTTC; cdr3_aa: CASSAGQWGRGGGYTF
d_call: TRBD1; clone_size: .; j_call: TRBJ1-5; v_call: TRBV24-1; cdr3_nt: TGTGCCACCAGGCAGGGGGGATGGCATTTT; cdr3_aa: CATRQGGWHF
d_call: TRBD2; clone_size: .; j_call: TRBJ2-2; v_call: TRBV7-6; cdr3_nt: TGTGCCAGCAGCTTAAGCCTAGCGGGGAACACCGGGGAGCTGTTTTTT; cdr3_aa: CASSLSLAGNTGELFF
d_call: .; clone_size: .; j_call: TRBJ1-1; v_call: TRBV12-3/TRBV12-4; cdr3_nt: TGTGCCAGCAGTTTATCCCTCCGACAGGTACGATTT; cdr3_aa: CASSLSLRQVRF
d_call: TRBD1; clone_size: once; j_call: TRBJ2-1; v_call: TRBV4-1; cdr3_nt: TGCGCCAGCAGCCGGACAGGGGAGGGATACAATGAGCAGTTCTTC; cdr3_aa: CASSRTGEGYNEQFF
d_call: TRBD2; clone_size: .; j_call: TRBJ2-2; v_call: TRBV7-3; cdr3_nt: TGTGCCAGCAGTCCTCTCGGCCTAGCGGGGAGGTCGAACACCGGGGAGCTGTTTTTT; cdr3_aa: CASSPLGLAGRSNTGELFF
d_call: TRBD2; clone_size: .; j_call: TRBJ2-7; v_call: TRBV5-4; cdr3_nt: TGTGCCAGCAGCTTGGATGCGGGGGGCTCCTACGAGCAGTACTTC; cdr3_aa: CASSLDAGGSYEQYF
d_call: .; clone_size: .; j_call: TRBJ1-1; v_call: TRBV20-1; cdr3_nt: TGCAGTGCTCCGAGTGGCACTGAAGCTTTCTTT; cdr3_aa: CSAPSGTEAFF
d_call: .; clone_size: .; j_call: TRBJ1-1; v_call: TRBV11-1; cdr3_nt: TGTGCCAGCAGCCGGGAATGGGGGAACACTGAAGCTTTCTTT; cdr3_aa: CASSREWGNTEAFF
d_call: .; clone_size: .; j_call: TRBJ2-7; v_call: TRBV6-6; cdr3_nt: TGTGCCAGCAGTTATAAGGCAGGGGCCTACGAGCAGTACTTC; cdr3_aa: CASSYKAGAYEQYF
d_call: .; clone_size: few; j_call: TRBJ2-1; v_call: TRBV7-8; cdr3_nt: TGTGCCAGCAGCTTTACAGCAGGGTACTTGGGCAATGAGCAGTTCTTC; cdr3_aa: CASSFTAGYLGNEQFF
d_call: TRBD1; clone_size: .; j_call: TRBJ2-7; v_call: TRBV28; cdr3_nt: TGTGCCAGCGATCACGGGACAGGGTCTTACGAGCAGTACTTC; cdr3_aa: CASDHGTGSYEQYF
d_call: .; clone_size: .; j_call: TRBJ1-4; v_call: TRBV10-3; cdr3_nt: TGTGCCATCAGCGAAAGGGGAGGCCAGGCCATGAAACTGTTTTTT; cdr3_aa: CAISERGGQAMKLFF
d_call: TRBD2; clone_size: .; j_call: TRBJ2-1; v_call: TRBV2; cdr3_nt: TGTGCCAGCAGTCCTAGGGGCGGGAGGAACAATGAGCAGTTCTTC; cdr3_aa: CASSPRGGRNNEQFF
d_call: TRBD1; clone_size: .; j_call: TRBJ1-2; v_call: TRBV7-2; cdr3_nt: TGTGCCAGCAGCTTAGGGACAGGGGGGTATGGCTACACCTTC; cdr3_aa: CASSLGTGGYGYTF
d_call: .; clone_size: once; j_call: TRBJ2-5; v_call: TRBV11-2; cdr3_nt: TGTGCCAGCAGCTTAGTTAAAGAGACCCAGTACTTC; cdr3_aa: CASSLVKETQYF
d_call: TRBD1; clone_size: .; j_call: TRBJ2-7; v_call: TRBV18; cdr3_nt: TGTGCCAGCTCTCAGACAGGGAGTACCTACGAGCAGTACTTC; cdr3_aa: CASSQTGSTYEQYF
d_call: .; clone_size: .; j_call: TRBJ1-1; v_call: TRBV11-3; cdr3_nt: TGTGCCAGCAGCTTAGGGCAGGGGCCACGAACTGAAGCTTTCTTT; cdr3_aa: CASSLGQGPRTEAFF
d_call: .; clone_size: once; j_call: TRBJ1-2; v_call: TRBV18; cdr3_nt: TGTGCCAGCTCACCCGGGGAAGGCTACACCTTC; cdr3_aa: CASSPGEGYTF
d_call: .; clone_size: .; j_call: TRBJ1-1; v_call: TRBV9; cdr3_nt: TGTGCCAGCAGCCCCCTCGGGAGCCTCAACACTGAAGCTTTCTTT; cdr3_aa: CASSPLGSLNTEAFF
d_call: TRBD1; clone_size: .; j_call: TRBJ2-7; v_call: TRBV30; cdr3_nt: TGTGCCTGGAGTCTAGGACAGGGGAAAAACGAGCAGTACTTC; cdr3_aa: CAWSLGQGKNEQYF
d_call: .; clone_size: .; j_call: TRBJ2-1; v_call: TRBV7-9; cdr3_nt: TGTGCCAGCAGCTTTGGCGGGGGCGCCTACAATGAGCAGTTCTTC; cdr3_aa: CASSFGGGAYNEQFF
d_call: TRBD1; clone_size: .; j_call: TRBJ2-6; v_call: TRBV19; cdr3_nt: TGTGCCATTTCGACAGGGGTCCCTGGGGCCAACGTCCTGACTTTC; cdr3_aa: CAISTGVPGANVLTF
d_call: .; clone_size: .; j_call: TRBJ2-3; v_call: TRBV19; cdr3_nt: TGTGCCAGTAGTATAGCTTCCGGGGCGGGGGATACGCAGTATTTT; cdr3_aa: CASSIASGAGDTQYF
d_call: TRBD1; clone_size: .; j_call: TRBJ1-2; v_call: TRBV5-6; cdr3_nt: TGTGCCAGCAGCTTGGCCCGAGGGGGCATAGGCTACACCTTC; cdr3_aa: CASSLARGGIGYTF
d_call: TRBD1; clone_size: .; j_call: TRBJ1-1; v_call: TRBV7-9; cdr3_nt: TGTGCCAGCAGCTATGGACAGGACACTGAAGCTTTCTTT; cdr3_aa: CASSYGQDTEAFF
d_call: TRBD1; clone_size: .; j_call: TRBJ1-6; v_call: TRBV25-1; cdr3_nt: TGTGCCAGCGAGACAGGGGCTGGGAATTCACCCCTCCACTTT; cdr3_aa: CASETGAGNSPLHF
d_call: .; clone_size: .; j_call: TRBJ1-3; v_call: TRBV5-4; cdr3_nt: TGTGCCAGCAGCTTATCCCTCTCTGGAAACACCATATATTTT; cdr3_aa: CASSLSLSGNTIYF
d_call: .; clone_size: .; j_call: TRBJ2-3; v_call: TRBV10-1; cdr3_nt: TGCGCCAGCAGTGAGCCACACGGCAGTAGCGGCACAGATACGCAGTATTTT; cdr3_aa: CASSEPHGSSGTDTQYF
d_call: TRBD1; clone_size: .; j_call: TRBJ1-2; v_call: TRBV5-5; cdr3_nt: TGTGCCAGCAGCAACGGGACAGGGAACTATGGCTACACCTTC; cdr3_aa: CASSNGTGNYGYTF
d_call: .; clone_size: .; j_call: TRBJ1-2; v_call: TRBV19; cdr3_nt: TGTGCCAGTAGTATAAAAGGAGTACCCCCACTATACGGCTACACCTTC; cdr3_aa: CASSIKGVPPLYGYTF
d_call: .; clone_size: .; j_call: TRBJ1-4; v_call: TRBV19; cdr3_nt: TGTGCCAGCGGACTCCCAGGAGGTGAAAAACTGTTTTTT; cdr3_aa: CASGLPGGEKLFF
d_call: .; clone_size: .; j_call: TRBJ2-5; v_call: TRBV11-1; cdr3_nt: TGTGCCAGCAGTCCTGGCAGGGGCCAAGAGACCCAGTACTTC; cdr3_aa: CASSPGRGQETQYF
d_call: .; clone_size: .; j_call: TRBJ1-2; v_call: TRBV19; cdr3_nt: TGTGCCAGTAGTATCGCGGACAGCTACGATACAAGCTACACCTTC; cdr3_aa: CASSIADSYDTSYTF
d_call: .; clone_size: few; j_call: TRBJ2-1; v_call: TRBV5-6; cdr3_nt: TGTGCCAGCAGATCTAGCGAGGCGCCTTACAATGAGCAGTTCTTC; cdr3_aa: CASRSSEAPYNEQFF
d_call: TRBD2; clone_size: .; j_call: TRBJ2-7; v_call: TRBV10-3; cdr3_nt: TGTGCCATCAGTGGACTAGCCTCGGGGGAGCAGTACTTC; cdr3_aa: CAISGLASGEQYF
d_call: TRBD1; clone_size: .; j_call: TRBJ1-4; v_call: TRBV6-1; cdr3_nt: TGTGCCAGCAGTGAAGGAGGGGGCGCTGAAAAACTGTTTTTT; cdr3_aa: CASSEGGGAEKLFF
d_call: .; clone_size: .; j_call: TRBJ2-1; v_call: TRBV5-1; cdr3_nt: TGCGCCAGCAGCTTGGGACTCTTCTACAATGAGCAGTTCTTC; cdr3_aa: CASSLGLFYNEQFF
d_call: TRBD2; clone_size: .; j_call: TRBJ2-7; v_call: TRBV4-1; cdr3_nt: TGCGCCAGCAGCCATAGGAGGCTAGCGGGGGGGGTCTACGAGCAGTACTTC; cdr3_aa: CASSHRRLAGGVYEQYF